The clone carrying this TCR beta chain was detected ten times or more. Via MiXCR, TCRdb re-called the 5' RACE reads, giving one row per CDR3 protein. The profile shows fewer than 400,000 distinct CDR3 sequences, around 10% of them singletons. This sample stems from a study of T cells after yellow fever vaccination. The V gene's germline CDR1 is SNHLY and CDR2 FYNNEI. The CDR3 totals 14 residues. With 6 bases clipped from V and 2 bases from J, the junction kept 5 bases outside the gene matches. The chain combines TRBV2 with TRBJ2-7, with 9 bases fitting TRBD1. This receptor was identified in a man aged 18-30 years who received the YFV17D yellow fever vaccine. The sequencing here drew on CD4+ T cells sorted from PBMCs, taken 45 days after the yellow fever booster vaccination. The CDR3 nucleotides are TGTGCCAGCAGCCGGGACAGGGAGACCTACGAGCAGTACTTC. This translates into CASSRDRETYEQYF.